The sequence of this TCR beta chain was determined in a study of blood T cells in healthy people across ages. Study-wide points: The recorded TCR beta diversity per million T cells decreased in a roughly linear manner with age.

Concerning this clonotype itself: Antigen: not known.

A sample-barcoded 5' primer and a J-beta primer mix were used in a second PCR of about 7 to 11 cycles. Using its own MiXCR run on the 5' RACE reads, TCRdb lists one record per CDR3 protein. This sample has about 1 million distinct CDR3 sequences, with approximately 26% found just once. Per germline, CDR1 SGHDT and CDR2 YYEEEE. The CDR3 has 13 amino acids. The same data also went into a second study, on T cells of mothers and their children. That source adds: The extracted RNA was employed in its entirety for cDNA synthesis, at 1.5 ug per 15 ul.

Material: blood. The genes are TRBV5-6 and TRBJ2-5; maybe TRBD1 (5 bases). The last part of the DNA fits TRBJ2-7 better; the J call may be wrong. This clonotype was obtained from a girl aged 2 to 10 in good health. CDR3 nucleotide sequence: TGTGCCAGCAGCTTGGTAGGGGTCGACGAGCAGTACTTC. It codes for CASSLVGVDEQYF.